Below, 31 T cell receptor beta chains from the same sample are listed, as sequenced in a study of CD8 T cells in ankylosing spondylitis. Antigens for these TCRs are unknown. TCRdb re-called the 5' RACE reads through MiXCR, storing one row per CDR3 protein. The sample lists over 600,000 distinct CDR3 sequences; around 20% were seen once. Study-wide findings and caveats: Characteristic of ankylosing spondylitis blood, it appeared, was a TCR beta motif comprising roughly 8 highly homologous variants.

The sequencing input was blood, either unsorted or a sorted T cell fraction (not recorded which). The receptors were gathered from a male donor with ankylosing spondylitis.

This clonotype was seen only a few times. The V call is TRBV11-1, the J call TRBJ2-1; D might be TRBD2 (6 bases). The CDR3 runs to 13 residues. V lost 3 bases to trimming and J lost 5 bases, with 8 bases between them. Germline lookup yields CDR1 SGHAT and CDR2 FQDESV (reference sequence). CDR3 bases: TGTGCCAGCAGCTTTGGAGGGAACAATGAGCAGTTCTTC. This encodes CASSFGGNNEQFF.

This clonotype was seen a few times. This chain links TRBV11-2 with TRBJ2-7; 7 nucleotides agree with TRBD1. Trimming cost V 6 bases and J 1 base; bases outside gene matches: 9. The CDR3 length is 15 residues. CDR1 and CDR2 from the germline V gene are SGHAT and FQNNGV. The CDR3 bases are TGTGCCAGCAGTCGACTCCGGGACAGTTCCTACGAGCAGTACTTC. The encoded protein is CASSRLRDSSYEQYF.

The sample holds many counts of this clonotype. This CDR3 is CASSEREFTYNEQFF. CDR3 DNA sequence: TGTGCCAGCAGCGAGCGGGAGTTCACCTACAATGAGCAGTTCTTC. The rearrangement joins TRBV12-3 or TRBV12-4 to TRBJ2-1, with TRBD2 identical over 8 bases. This CDR3 comprises 15 residues. Trimming took 6 bases from V and 2 from J; bases not matched to a gene: 6.

The chain couples TRBV4-1 to TRBJ1-4; possible D gene TRBD1, 6 bases. CDR1 MGHRA and CDR2 YSYEKL come from the germline V gene. CDR3 size: 15 residues. V was cut by 0 bases and J by 10 bases, with 15 bases left in between. CDR3 nucleotide sequence: TGCGCCAGCAGCCAAGATTGGGGGCTGGGGGGAAAACTGTTTTTT. Amino acid sequence: CASSQDWGLGGKLFF.

CDR3: CASSQPDRGSVVAFF. As DNA, the CDR3 is TGTGCCAGCAGCCAACCGGACAGGGGTTCGGTCGTTGCTTTCTTT. The V gene is TRBV4-2, the J gene TRBJ1-1; 9 bases agree with TRBD1. The CDR3 contains 15 residues. Germline V CDR1 and CDR2: LGHNA, YNFKEQ. The trim removed 2 bases at V and 11 bases at J, leaving 12 bases unmatched.

The chain is built from TRBV11-1 and TRBJ1-2; TRBD1 is a possible D gene (5 bases). From germline, CDR1 is SGHAT and CDR2 FQDESV (reference sequence). This CDR3 is 19 amino acids long. Trimming removed 2 bases at V and 0 bases at J, with 22 bases between. The chain's CDR3 is CASSLFKILGPETNYGYTF. The DNA for the CDR3 is TGTGCCAGCAGCTTATTCAAGATCTTGGGGCCTGAGACTAACTATGGCTACACCTTC.

This chain connects TRBV29-1 to TRBJ2-7, with 8 bases fitting TRBD2. With 7 bases clipped from V and 3 bases from J, the junction kept 5 bases outside the gene matches. The V gene's germline CDR1 is SQVTM and CDR2 ANQGSEA. The CDR3 has 12 amino acids. The DNA for the CDR3 is TGCAGCGCCTCACGGGGGGGCTACGAGCAGTACTTC. It is translated as CSASRGGYEQYF.

The chain couples TRBV10-3 to TRBJ1-3; D gene ambiguous. This CDR3 spans 12 amino acids. The V gene lost 7 bases and the J gene lost 0 bases, with 4 bases spanning the gap. Germline loops: CDR1 ENHRY, CDR2 SYGVKD. CDR3 residues: CAIKDSGNTIYF. CDR3 in DNA: TGTGCCATCAAAGACTCTGGAAACACCATATATTTT.

This clonotype was picked up a small number of times. This chain joins TRBV10-3 and TRBJ2-3; a weak D match, TRBD1 (6 bases). From germline, CDR1 is ENHRY and CDR2 SYGVKD. V dropped 4 bases and J dropped 2 bases, with 10 bases sitting between them. The length of the CDR3 is 14 residues. The CDR3 sequence: CAISATGATDTQYF. Here the CDR3 DNA reads TGTGCCATCAGTGCGACAGGAGCCACAGATACGCAGTATTTT.

The CDR3 loop reads CASSLRAQGGGQGEKLFF. CDR3 sequence (DNA): TGCGCCAGCAGCCTACGGGCGCAGGGGGGAGGTCAGGGTGAAAAACTGTTTTTT. The chain carries TRBV4-1 and TRBJ1-4; 7 bases map to TRBD1. Germline assignment: CDR1 MGHRA and CDR2 YSYEKL. V gave up 4 bases and J gave up 7 bases; unmatched junction bases: 18. There are 18 residues in the CDR3.

CDR3 bases: TGTGCCATCAGTGGCCGCCTTGATGAGCAGTTCTTC. It translates to CAISGRLDEQFF. The chain carries TRBV10-3 and TRBJ2-1; D gene uncertain. Trimming pared 4 bases from V and 8 bases from J, leaving 9 bases between. The CDR3 extends over 12 amino acids. Germline CDR1 ENHRY, CDR2 SYGVKD.

V gene TRBV7-2 combines with J gene TRBJ1-2; D may be TRBD1 (5 bases). The germline CDR1 and CDR2 sequences are SGHTA and FQGNSA. This CDR3 is built from 16 residues. V was trimmed by 2 bases and J by 4 bases, leaving 17 bases between them. The CDR3 nucleotides are TGTGCCAGCAGCTTACAGGGTGGGAGGAACCCCTATGGCTACACCTTC. Amino acids: CASSLQGGRNPYGYTF. The full variable domain, in which reference TRBV7-2 and TRBJ1-2 provide the parts outside the CDR3, is GAGVSQSPSNKVTEKGKDVELRCDPISGHTALYWYRQSLGQGLEFLIYFQGNSAPDKSGLPSDRFSAERTGGSVSTLTIQRTQQEDSAVYLCASSLQGGRNPYGYTFGSGTRLTVV.

The chain carries TRBV11-2 and TRBJ2-5; D is possibly TRBD2 (6 bases). Trimming cost V 5 bases and J 2 bases, with 24 bases left between them. This CDR3 has 18 amino acids. Germline assignment: CDR1 SGHAT and CDR2 FQNNGV. CDR3 in DNA: TGTGCCAGCAGCCTCTTATCCCCCCCTTCGGGGGAACAAGAGACCCAGTACTTC. Encoded protein: CASSLLSPPSGEQETQYF.

This clonotype was counted only a few times. The chain carries TRBV7-2 and TRBJ2-3, with D possibly TRBD1 on 5 matching bases. Germline V gene lookup returns CDR1 SGHTA and CDR2 FQGNSA. The CDR3 runs 14 residues. The germline V and J ends were trimmed by 6 bases and 6 bases, with 16 bases remaining between them. This CDR3 reads CASRQGVTMDTQYF. CDR3 bases: TGTGCCAGCAGGCAGGGCGTTACGATGGATACGCAGTATTTT.

The chain uses TRBV3-1 and TRBJ1-1; possible D gene TRBD1, 5 bases. Deletions cut 10 bases from V and 3 bases from J, with 15 bases between. CDR1 and CDR2 (germline): LGHDT, YNNKEL (reference sequence). This CDR3 is built from 13 residues. Here the CDR3 DNA reads TGTGCCACGAGCAGGGCTTTAGACACTGAAGCTTTCTTT. Translated, it gives CATSRALDTEAFF. The whole variable domain, remainder taken from reference TRBV3-1 and TRBJ1-1, is DTAVSQTPKYLVTQMGNDKSIKCEQNLGHDTMYWYKQDSKKFLKIMFSYNNKELIINETVPNRFSPKSPDKAHLNLHINSLELGDSAVYFCATSRALDTEAFFGQGTRLTVV.

Only a few counts were recorded for this clonotype. V gene TRBV5-1 combines with J gene TRBJ2-7; D gene ambiguous. Germline assignment: CDR1 SGHRS and CDR2 YFSETQ. Trimming removed 4 bases at V and 2 bases at J, with 13 bases between. There are 14 residues in the CDR3. Here the CDR3 reads CASSPGDVTYEQYF. The DNA for the CDR3 is TGCGCCAGCAGCCCTGGAGATGTTACCTACGAGCAGTACTTC.

This chain joins TRBV12-3 or TRBV12-4 and TRBJ1-6; TRBD1 aligns across 9 bases. The CDR3 contains 17 residues. The trim removed 5 bases at V and 9 bases at J, leaving 14 bases unmatched. CDR3 amino acids: CASSDGTGWGIGSPLHF. The DNA for the CDR3 is TGTGCCAGCAGTGATGGGACAGGGTGGGGTATTGGTTCACCCCTCCACTTT.

In its sample, this clonotype was seen a few times. The chain links TRBV29-1 to TRBJ2-3; D possibly corresponds to TRBD1 (5 bases). V lost 8 bases, J lost 0 bases, and 21 bases lay in between. The CDR3 extends over 16 amino acids. Germline CDR1 SQVTM, CDR2 ANQGSEA. In DNA form, the CDR3 reads TGCAGCACCCGGCGCCGACAGATTACTAGCACAGATACGCAGTATTTT. Protein: CSTRRRQITSTDTQYF.

This chain connects TRBV6-4 to TRBJ2-2; D not resolved. Per the germline V gene, CDR1 is MRHNA and CDR2 is SNTAGT. The CDR3 length is 16 residues. V lost 5 bases, J lost 1 base, and 14 bases lay in between. The CDR3 DNA is TGTGCCAGCAGTCGCGGACCAGCCTTGAACACCGGGGAGCTGTTTTTT. It specifies CASSRGPALNTGELFF.

The chain uses TRBV5-5 and TRBJ2-5; D remains unclear. Trimming left V 2 bases short and J 4 bases short, with 9 bases between. CDR3 length: 13 amino acids. CDR1 and CDR2 from the germline V gene are SGHKS and YYEKEE (reference sequence). CDR3 sequence reads: CASSFSPSETQYF. The CDR3 nucleotides are TGTGCCAGCAGCTTTTCTCCCTCAGAGACCCAGTACTTC.

The rearrangement links TRBV20-1 to TRBJ2-5; 7 nucleotides line up with TRBD1. CDR1 DFQATT and CDR2 SNEGSKA come from the germline V gene (reference sequence). The CDR3 sequence is 16 residues long. V dropped 6 bases and J dropped 4; count of bases not matched to a gene: 17. As DNA, the CDR3 is TGCAGTGCCGTTTGGGCACAGGGGAATCTGCGAGAGACCCAGTACTTC. Translation: CSAVWAQGNLRETQYF.

The genes are TRBV27 and TRBJ2-2, with 11 nucleotides matching TRBD2. Unmatched junction bases numbered 8, after V lost 4 bases and J lost 7 bases. Looked up from germline, CDR1 is MNHEY and CDR2 is SMNVEV (reference sequence). The CDR3 is 16 amino acids. Here the CDR3 DNA reads TGTGCCAGCAGTTCCGCTAGCGGGAGGATAGTCGGGGAGCTGTTTTTT. It codes for CASSSASGRIVGELFF.

This clonotype appeared many times. This chain joins TRBV4-1 and TRBJ2-1; no definite D call. This CDR3 region has 17 residues. V lost 4 bases, J lost 2 bases, and 18 bases lay in between. Germline CDR1 reads MGHRA; CDR2 reads YSYEKL. The DNA of the CDR3 is TGCGCCAGCAGCCTTGACGGAGCAGCCCTAGCCTACAATGAGCAGTTCTTC. Its protein product is CASSLDGAALAYNEQFF.

The V call is TRBV12-3 or TRBV12-4, the J call TRBJ1-3, with D unresolved. Deletions cut 3 bases from V and 4 bases from J, with 16 bases between. The CDR3 covers 16 residues. CDR3 protein: CASSLPRPALGNTIYF. The CDR3 DNA is TGTGCCAGCAGTTTGCCCAGGCCCGCGCTGGGAAACACCATATATTTT.

The rearrangement uses TRBV29-1 and TRBJ2-3; TRBD2 aligns across 7 bases. CDR3 size: 13 residues. Germline loops: CDR1 SQVTM, CDR2 ANQGSEA. Trimming removed 7 bases from V and 1 base from J; junction bases left unmatched: 5. This CDR3 is CSAQRGGTDTQYF. Here the CDR3 DNA reads TGCAGCGCTCAGCGGGGAGGCACAGATACGCAGTATTTT.

This clonotype was seen a few times. CDR3 bases: TGTGCCAGCAGCCGAGGGGGCAGGAACCAAGAGACCCAGTACTTC. This translates into CASSRGGRNQETQYF. This rearrangement joins TRBV12-3 or TRBV12-4 to TRBJ2-5; 7 bases align to TRBD1. The CDR3 runs 15 residues. J gave up 0 bases and V 6 bases, and 7 bases lay outside the gene matches.

This chain uses TRBV7-9 with TRBJ1-2; 7 nucleotides match TRBD1. Germline-derived CDR1 and CDR2 are SEHNR and FQNEAQ (reference sequence). This CDR3 is built from 16 residues. V was pared by 1 base and J by 8 bases, with 13 bases of the junction left unmatched. CDR3: CASSLGGTGVSRGYTF. The CDR3 coding sequence is TGTGCCAGCAGCTTAGGAGGCACAGGGGTTAGCAGGGGCTACACCTTC.

The chain carries TRBV7-8 and TRBJ2-3; 7 nucleotides line up with TRBD2. From germline, CDR1 is SGHVS and CDR2 FQNEAQ. V gave up 4 bases and J gave up 1 base; unmatched junction bases: 8. This CDR3 is built from 16 residues. The CDR3 DNA follows: TGTGCCAGCAGCTGGGGGGGTCTAGCGGGCACAGATACGCAGTATTTT. Its protein product is CASSWGGLAGTDTQYF.

The chain combines TRBV10-2 with TRBJ2-1; TRBD1 or TRBD2 may be the D gene (5 bases each). From germline, CDR1 is WSHSY and CDR2 SAAADI. This CDR3 region has 15 residues. V gave up 6 bases and J gave up 1 base, with 13 bases separating them. CDR3 sequence (DNA): TGCGCCAGCAGGACCGGGACCCTTTCCTACAATGAGCAGTTCTTC. It specifies CASRTGTLSYNEQFF.

This clonotype has only a few counts. V usage is TRBV20-1 and J usage is TRBJ2-1; 7 positions agree with TRBD2. J gave up 2 bases and V 5 bases, and 12 bases lay outside the gene matches. The CDR3 sequence is 16 residues long. In germline, CDR1 is DFQATT, CDR2 SNEGSKA (reference sequence). CDR3 nucleotides: TGCAGTGCTGGATCAGCGGGACCCATTACCTACAATGAGCAGTTCTTC. Translated: CSAGSAGPITYNEQFF.

This chain joins TRBV11-2 and TRBJ1-1; 7 nucleotides agree with TRBD1. The germline gives CDR1 SGHAT, CDR2 FQNNGV. The CDR3 loop spans 13 amino acids. The V gene end was trimmed by 6 bases and the J gene end by 9 bases; junction bases not matched to a gene: 10. This CDR3 is CASRFLTGIKAFF. CDR3 in DNA: TGTGCCAGCAGATTCCTGACAGGGATTAAAGCTTTCTTT.